This T cell receptor (beta chain) came from a study of blood T cell repertoires in COVID-19. Study-level information: Italy, Spain and the United States were the sources of the convalescent and acute COVID-19 samples. PBMCs, B-cell-depleted T cells, or T cells were the source of the cDNA or gDNA that made up the material.

This CDR3 has 14 residues. Germline V gives CDR1 SGHRS, CDR2 YFSETQ. Trimming left V 2 bases short and J 4 bases short, with 12 bases between. Per the original methods: Amplifying reference gene primers gave estimates of nucleated cell counts. Method: immunoSEQ multiplex PCR; TCRdb's copy keeps in-frame clones and lacks some. V and J calls plus clone size are reproduced from that table; the DNA served to infer D and trimming. In the table there are tens of thousands of clones, 80% of which are singletons. This receptor was obtained from a man aged 65 to 79 with acute or convalescent COVID-19. Sequencing used peripheral blood. This chain connects TRBV5-1 to TRBJ1-1, with a tentative D call TRBD1 (5 bases). CDR3 in DNA: TGCGCCAGCAGCTTTCTGGGGACTGTCACTGAAGCTTTCTTT. It encodes CASSFLGTVTEAFF.